This is a list of T cell receptor beta chains from one sample in a study of shared clonotypes between healthy human individuals. Repertoires were generated with immunoSEQ multiplex PCR, while TCRdb's copy carries only in-frame clones and drops some. The sample holds hundreds of thousands of clones; approximately 80% are singletons and the top ten take under 15%. Sequencing used PBMCs. All receptors come from a middle-aged woman in good health. Some clones in this sample may be carry-over from other donors' samples. The CDR3 runs from the conserved cysteine through the conserved F or W. Fields, in order: CDR3 length, D gene, clone size, V gene, J gene, CDR3 protein, CDR3 DNA. A D gene is named only where the DNA matches it firmly. Rows give clone size only sometimes, using once, few, many, or a class for an expanded clone.

len: 11
d_gene: .
abundance: .
v_gene: TRBV30
j_gene: TRBJ1-6
CDR3aa: CAWSANSPLHF
CDR3nt: TGTGCCTGGAGTGCGAATTCACCCCTCCACTTT

len: 17
d_gene: TRBD1
abundance: .
v_gene: TRBV25-1
j_gene: TRBJ1-6
CDR3aa: CASSDRDRGPGNSPLHF
CDR3nt: TGTGCCAGCAGTGACCGGGACAGGGGACCGGGTAATTCACCCCTCCACTTT

len: 12
d_gene: .
abundance: .
v_gene: TRBV28
j_gene: TRBJ2-3
CDR3aa: CASSFSTDTQYF
CDR3nt: TGTGCCAGCAGTTTCAGCACAGATACGCAGTATTTT

len: 14
d_gene: .
abundance: .
v_gene: TRBV7-2
j_gene: TRBJ1-4
CDR3aa: CASSLVVRGRKLFF
CDR3nt: TGTGCCAGCAGCTTAGTTGTAAGGGGACGAAAACTGTTTTTT

len: 14
d_gene: .
abundance: .
v_gene: TRBV28
j_gene: TRBJ2-7
CDR3aa: CASSPPGRAYEQYF
CDR3nt: TGTGCCAGCAGTCCCCCCGGCAGGGCCTACGAGCAGTACTTC

len: 15
d_gene: .
abundance: .
v_gene: TRBV4-1
j_gene: TRBJ2-7
CDR3aa: CASSQDSGDSYEQYF
CDR3nt: TGCGCCAGCAGCCAAGACTCCGGGGACTCCTACGAGCAGTACTTC

len: 14
d_gene: TRBD1
abundance: .
v_gene: TRBV30
j_gene: TRBJ1-3
CDR3aa: CAWNRDSKRNTIYF
CDR3nt: TGTGCCTGGAACCGGGACAGTAAGCGAAACACCATATATTTT

len: 16
d_gene: TRBD2
abundance: .
v_gene: TRBV5-1
j_gene: TRBJ2-2
CDR3aa: CASSLNRLAGTGELFF
CDR3nt: TGCGCCAGCAGCTTAAATCGACTAGCGGGGACCGGGGAGCTGTTTTTT

len: 12
d_gene: .
abundance: few
v_gene: TRBV11-3
j_gene: TRBJ2-7
CDR3aa: CASSSGRGEQYF
CDR3nt: TGTGCCAGCAGCTCCGGTAGAGGTGAGCAGTACTTC

len: 15
d_gene: TRBD2
abundance: .
v_gene: TRBV2
j_gene: TRBJ2-1
CDR3aa: CASSEEASGDNEQFF
CDR3nt: TGTGCCAGCAGTGAAGAGGCTAGCGGGGACAATGAGCAGTTCTTC

len: 13
d_gene: TRBD1
abundance: .
v_gene: TRBV29-1
j_gene: TRBJ2-7
CDR3aa: CSVGGTGAYEQYF
CDR3nt: TGCAGCGTTGGCGGGACAGGGGCCTACGAGCAGTACTTC

len: 16
d_gene: TRBD2
abundance: .
v_gene: TRBV10-3
j_gene: TRBJ2-3
CDR3aa: CAISPGTSGRSDTQYF
CDR3nt: TGTGCCATCTCCCCGGGGACTAGCGGGAGGTCAGATACGCAGTATTTT

len: 13
d_gene: .
abundance: .
v_gene: TRBV18
j_gene: TRBJ1-5
CDR3aa: CASSYTADQPQHF
CDR3nt: TGTGCCAGCTCATACACGGCGGATCAGCCCCAGCATTTT

len: 15
d_gene: .
abundance: .
v_gene: TRBV7-3
j_gene: TRBJ2-1
CDR3aa: CASSSEGKRHNEQFF
CDR3nt: TGTGCCAGCAGCTCCGAAGGGAAGCGGCACAATGAGCAGTTCTTC

len: 13
d_gene: .
abundance: few
v_gene: TRBV2
j_gene: TRBJ1-2
CDR3aa: CASSGGQDYGYTF
CDR3nt: TGTGCCAGCAGTGGGGGGCAGGATTATGGCTACACCTTC

len: 14
d_gene: TRBD2
abundance: .
v_gene: TRBV28
j_gene: TRBJ2-7
CDR3aa: CASSIPSGRNEQYF
CDR3nt: TGTGCCAGCAGTATACCTAGCGGGAGGAACGAGCAGTACTTC

len: 14
d_gene: TRBD1
abundance: .
v_gene: TRBV7-3
j_gene: TRBJ2-1
CDR3aa: CASSLGTGSSEQFF
CDR3nt: TGTGCCAGCAGCTTAGGGACAGGGTCGAGTGAGCAGTTCTTC

len: 12
d_gene: .
abundance: .
v_gene: TRBV18
j_gene: TRBJ1-2
CDR3aa: CASSPGAYGYTF
CDR3nt: TGTGCCAGCTCACCAGGTGCCTATGGCTACACCTTC

len: 15
d_gene: .
abundance: .
v_gene: TRBV18
j_gene: TRBJ1-1
CDR3aa: CASSPLTGTNTEAFF
CDR3nt: TGTGCCAGCTCACCTCTCACAGGGACGAACACTGAAGCTTTCTTT

len: 15
d_gene: TRBD1
abundance: .
v_gene: TRBV28
j_gene: TRBJ1-1
CDR3aa: CASSLPGQSIAEAFF
CDR3nt: TGTGCCAGCAGTCTGCCGGGACAGTCTATCGCTGAAGCTTTCTTT

len: 13
d_gene: TRBD1
abundance: .
v_gene: TRBV19
j_gene: TRBJ2-7
CDR3aa: CASSTSGGREQYF
CDR3nt: TGTGCCAGTAGTACTTCAGGGGGCAGGGAGCAGTACTTC

len: 15
d_gene: .
abundance: many
v_gene: TRBV5-1
j_gene: TRBJ2-1
CDR3aa: CASSLLATPDHEQFF
CDR3nt: TGCGCCAGCAGCCTCCTAGCCACCCCCGACCATGAGCAGTTCTTC

len: 15
d_gene: TRBD2
abundance: .
v_gene: TRBV5-4
j_gene: TRBJ2-3
CDR3aa: CTSSLRGSFTDTQYF
CDR3nt: TGTACCAGCAGCCTTCGCGGGAGTTTCACAGATACGCAGTATTTT

len: 16
d_gene: .
abundance: .
v_gene: TRBV6-4
j_gene: TRBJ2-6
CDR3aa: CASSDGTSSGANVLTF
CDR3nt: TGTGCCAGCAGTGATGGGACTTCCTCTGGGGCCAACGTCCTGACTTTC

len: 18
d_gene: .
abundance: .
v_gene: TRBV4-1
j_gene: TRBJ2-1
CDR3aa: CASRRVGGFGGSYNEQFF
CDR3nt: TGCGCCAGCAGGCGGGTCGGCGGGTTTGGGGGCTCCTACAATGAGCAGTTCTTC

len: 11
d_gene: .
abundance: .
v_gene: TRBV28
j_gene: TRBJ2-7
CDR3aa: CASSDSYEQYF
CDR3nt: TGTGCCAGCAGTGACAGCTACGAGCAGTACTTC

len: 14
d_gene: TRBD1
abundance: .
v_gene: TRBV28
j_gene: TRBJ1-4
CDR3aa: CASEQGRVGRKLFF
CDR3nt: TGTGCCAGCGAACAGGGGAGGGTAGGCAGGAAACTGTTTTTT

len: 16
d_gene: TRBD2
abundance: .
v_gene: TRBV4-1
j_gene: TRBJ2-1
CDR3aa: CASSQGLGTRYNEQFF
CDR3nt: TGCGCCAGCAGCCAAGGCCTCGGGACTAGATACAATGAGCAGTTCTTC

len: 18
d_gene: .
abundance: .
v_gene: TRBV7-7
j_gene: TRBJ2-2
CDR3aa: CASSPPVVLAGTARELFF
CDR3nt: TGTGCCAGCAGCCCCCCAGTCGTCTTAGCAGGGACGGCCAGGGAGCTGTTTTTT

len: 15
d_gene: .
abundance: .
v_gene: TRBV5-1
j_gene: TRBJ2-5
CDR3aa: CASSPGETSLETQYF
CDR3nt: TGCGCCAGCAGCCCCGGAGAAACCTCGTTGGAGACCCAGTACTTC

len: 14
d_gene: TRBD2
abundance: .
v_gene: TRBV6-5
j_gene: TRBJ2-5
CDR3aa: CASSRLAGEETQYF
CDR3nt: TGTGCCAGCAGCCGACTAGCGGGAGAAGAGACCCAGTACTTC

len: 14
d_gene: .
abundance: once
v_gene: TRBV28
j_gene: TRBJ1-4
CDR3aa: CASRGPRDNEKLFF
CDR3nt: TGTGCCAGCAGGGGGCCCAGGGATAATGAAAAACTGTTTTTT